The source of this T cell receptor beta chain is a study of chemoradiotherapy in HPV16-positive cancers. Per germline, CDR1 SGHAT and CDR2 FQDESV (reference sequence). This CDR3 has 14 amino acids. Trimming stripped 5 bases from V and 3 bases from J, with 13 bases between. Produced via immunoSEQ multiplex PCR; TCRdb's table is partial and in-frame only. The data hold about 7,600 clones, with roughly 83% observed a single time. The sequence came from a human donor with HPV-associated anogenital cancer. The specimen comprised blood, sampled from a patient who underwent chemoradiotherapy. The chain employs TRBV11-1 and TRBJ1-1; D call uncertain. The CDR3 region is CASSRSPRDTEAFF. The CDR3 DNA reads TGTGCCAGCAGCCGGTCCCCTCGGGACACTGAAGCTTTCTTT.